The clone carrying this TCR beta chain was counted once. What it recognizes is unknown. This specimen belongs to a study of T cells after yellow fever vaccination. At the level of the study: Low-cell-number fractions were prepared with SMART-Seq v4 Ultra Low Input. General study points: Shared CD4/CD8 clonotypes were a small share, likely from convergent recombination. The secondary response peaked faster, at day 5 versus 15, but was weaker.

Generation of TCR cDNA used 5'RACE template switching (which added a universal primer site and UMIs). Using its own MiXCR run on the 5' RACE reads, TCRdb lists one record per CDR3 protein. Of just under 600,000 distinct CDR3 sequences in the sample, roughly 12% are singletons; the top ten hold roughly 13%. V was clipped by 5 bases and J by 3 bases; unmatched bases: 6. From germline, CDR1 is KGHDR and CDR2 SFDVKD. The CDR3 extends over 17 amino acids. V gene TRBV24-1 combines with J gene TRBJ2-2, with 12 bases lining up with TRBD2. The sequence was obtained from a man aged 25 to 40 who received the YFV17D yellow fever vaccine. The sample here was PBMCs, taken on the day of the yellow fever booster vaccination. CDR3 sequence (DNA): TGTGCCACCAGTGCCCTAGCGGGAGGGCGTTACACCGGGGAGCTGTTTTTT. The encoded protein is CATSALAGGRYTGELFF.